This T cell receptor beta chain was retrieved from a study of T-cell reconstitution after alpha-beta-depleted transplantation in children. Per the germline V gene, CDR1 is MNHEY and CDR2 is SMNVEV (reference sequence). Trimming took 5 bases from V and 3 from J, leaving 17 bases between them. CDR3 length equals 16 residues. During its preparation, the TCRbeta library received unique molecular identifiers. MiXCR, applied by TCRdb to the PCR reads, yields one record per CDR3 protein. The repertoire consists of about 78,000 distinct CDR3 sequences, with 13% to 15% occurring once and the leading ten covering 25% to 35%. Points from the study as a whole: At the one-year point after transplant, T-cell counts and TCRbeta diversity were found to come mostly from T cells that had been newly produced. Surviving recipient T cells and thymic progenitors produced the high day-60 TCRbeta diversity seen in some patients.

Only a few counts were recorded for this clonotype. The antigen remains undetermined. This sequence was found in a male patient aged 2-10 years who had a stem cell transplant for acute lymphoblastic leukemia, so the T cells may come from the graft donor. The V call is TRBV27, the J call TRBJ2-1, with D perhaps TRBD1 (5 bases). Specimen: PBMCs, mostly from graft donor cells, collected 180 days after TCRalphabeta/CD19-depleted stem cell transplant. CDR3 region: CASSPPSLQGYNEQFF. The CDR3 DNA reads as TGTGCCAGCAGTCCCCCCTCCCTCCAGGGCTACAATGAGCAGTTCTTC.